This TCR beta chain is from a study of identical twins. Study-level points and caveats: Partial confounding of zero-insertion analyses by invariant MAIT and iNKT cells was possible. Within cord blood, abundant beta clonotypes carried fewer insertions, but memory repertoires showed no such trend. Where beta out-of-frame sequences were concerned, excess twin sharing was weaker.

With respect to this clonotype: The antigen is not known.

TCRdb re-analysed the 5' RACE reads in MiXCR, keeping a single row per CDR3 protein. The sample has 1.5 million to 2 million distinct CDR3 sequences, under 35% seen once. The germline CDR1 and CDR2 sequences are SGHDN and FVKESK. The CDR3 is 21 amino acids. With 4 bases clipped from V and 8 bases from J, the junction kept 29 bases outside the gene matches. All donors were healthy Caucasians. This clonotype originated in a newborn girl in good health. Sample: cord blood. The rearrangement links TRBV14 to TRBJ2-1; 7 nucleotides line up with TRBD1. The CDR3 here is CASSPKFWARQGSPGIDEQFF. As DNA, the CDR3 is TGTGCCAGCAGCCCTAAATTCTGGGCCCGACAGGGATCGCCGGGGATCGATGAGCAGTTCTTC. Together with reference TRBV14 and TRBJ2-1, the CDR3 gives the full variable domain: EAGVTQFPSHSVIEKGQTVTLRCDPISGHDNLYWYRRVMGKEIKFLLHFVKESKQDESGMPNNRFLAERTGGTYSTLKVQPAELEDSGVYFCASSPKFWARQGSPGIDEQFFGPGTRLTVL.